The entry that follows covers one T cell receptor beta chain sequence. Per the original methods: Cell counts per sample came from amplifying reference gene primers. The method was immunoSEQ multiplex PCR; TCRdb's version includes in-frame clones alone and lacks a portion of them. Clone size and V and J calls were adopted from that table, with D and trimming inferred from the DNA. The sample holds some 110,000 clones, approximately 86% seen once. Trimming left V 3 bases short and J 1 base short, with 9 bases between. This CDR3 has 14 residues. Per the germline V gene, CDR1 is LNHDA and CDR2 is SQIVND (reference sequence). The entry originates in a study of blood T cell repertoires in COVID-19. Study in general: Researchers got acute and convalescent COVID-19 samples from the United States, Italy and Spain. T cells, B-cell-depleted T cells, or PBMCs provided the cDNA or gDNA that served as material.

This TCR was sampled from a human donor in a cohort sampled during active COVID-19. The V and J genes are TRBV19 and TRBJ1-1; D is unclear. Material for sequencing was peripheral blood. This CDR3 reads CASSITTGNTEAFF. DNA for the CDR3: TGTGCCAGTAGTATTACTACGGGGAACACTGAAGCTTTCTTT.